Listed here are 8 T cell receptor beta chains from one sample, sequenced in a study of blood T cell repertoires in COVID-19. Profiling relied on immunoSEQ multiplex PCR, and the TCRdb table lists in-frame clones only, not all of them. The sample lists about 74,000 clones; approximately 84% were seen once. The sample consisted of peripheral blood. The receptors shown here come from an older man with acute or convalescent COVID-19.

The V call is TRBV27, the J call TRBJ1-6; D gene ambiguous. The CDR3 consists of 15 residues. Germline V gene data show CDR1 as MNHEY and CDR2 as SMNVEV (reference sequence). The germline V and J ends were trimmed by 0 bases and 5 bases, with 8 bases remaining between them. The CDR3 loop is CASSLSKRNNSPLHF. CDR3 DNA sequence: TGTGCCAGCAGTTTATCCAAGAGAAATAATTCACCCCTCCACTTT.

This chain joins TRBV5-6 and TRBJ1-2, with D tentatively TRBD1 (5 bases). Germline assignment: CDR1 SGHDT and CDR2 YYEEEE. This CDR3 has 14 residues. The V end lost 0 bases, the J end lost 4 bases, and 10 bases lay between the germline ends. The CDR3: CASSLVRGSYGYTF. CDR3 coding DNA: TGTGCCAGCAGCTTGGTGCGGGGGAGCTATGGCTACACCTTC.

The sample holds a few counts of this clone. This chain joins TRBV3-1 (or the pseudogene TRBV3-2) and TRBJ2-1; no firm D call. V gave up 0 bases and J gave up 0 bases, with 18 bases separating them. CDR3 length: 19 residues. Germline CDR1 reads LGHDT; CDR2 reads YNNKEL (reference sequence). Here the CDR3 reads CASSQESVEVVGSYNEQFF. CDR3 coding DNA: TGTGCCAGCAGCCAAGAATCAGTTGAGGTAGTCGGCTCCTACAATGAGCAGTTCTTC.

The chain employs TRBV21-1 and TRBJ2-7; whether TRBD2, the table's D call, matches the DNA was not checked. TRBV21-1 constitutes a pseudogene. The CDR3 has 16 amino acids. The CDR3 DNA reads as TGTGCCAGCAGCTACCGCACGGGCGGGAGGCAGTACGAGCAGTACTTC. Translation gives CASSYRTGGRQYEQYF.

This clone was detected only once. The chain employs TRBV24-1 and TRBJ1-3; D not certain. The CDR3 is 13 residues long. Germline CDR1 is KGHDR and CDR2 is SFDVKD. The germline V and J ends were trimmed by 4 bases and 4 bases, with 7 bases remaining between them. CDR3 residues: CATSDWQGNTIYF. CDR3 nucleotides: TGTGCCACCAGTGACTGGCAAGGAAACACCATATATTTT.

This clone showed up just once. The chain employs TRBV19 and TRBJ2-6, with D unclear. V was shortened by 3 bases and J by 2 bases, with 14 bases between the two germline ends. CDR3 size: 17 residues. Germline V gives CDR1 LNHDA, CDR2 SQIVND (reference sequence). CDR3 residues: CASSIALVRPGANVLTF. DNA for the CDR3: TGTGCCAGTAGTATTGCTTTGGTCAGGCCTGGGGCCAACGTCCTGACTTTC.

The chain employs TRBV2 and TRBJ2-1; possibly TRBD2 for D (6 bases). Between the trimmed V and J ends, which lost 11 bases and 4 bases, there was a span of 15 bases. The CDR3 extends over 13 amino acids. Germline CDR1 and CDR2: SNHLY and FYNNEI. CDR3 protein: CAGAAGPYNEQFF. The CDR3 nucleotides are TGTGCCGGGGCGGCGGGACCTTACAATGAGCAGTTCTTC.

In this sample, this clone turned up once. The chain couples TRBV2 to TRBJ2-3, with 7 bases fitting TRBD2. V dropped 6 bases and J dropped 2; count of bases not matched to a gene: 11. This CDR3 is 16 amino acids long. Germline V gene data show CDR1 as SNHLY and CDR2 as FYNNEI. The CDR3 sequence is CASSPRAGSYTDTQYF. DNA for the CDR3: TGTGCCAGCAGCCCCAGAGCGGGGTCATACACAGATACGCAGTATTTT. Variable domain in full (rest from reference TRBV2 and TRBJ2-3): EPEVTQTPSHQVTQMGQEVILRCVPISNHLYFYWYRQILGQKVEFLVSFYNNEISEKSEIFDDQFSVERPDGSNFTLKIRSTKLEDSAMYFCASSPRAGSYTDTQYFGPGTRLTVL.